These 23 T cell receptor beta chains were sequenced from one sample in a study of T cell responses to AZD1222 COVID-19 vaccine. Repertoires were generated with immunoSEQ multiplex PCR, while TCRdb's copy carries only in-frame clones and drops some. The table records over 130,000 clones, more than 85% of them present only once. Sequences were derived from peripheral blood, sampled 28 days after the second AZD1222 dose. Receptors originate from an adult who received the AZD1222 COVID-19 vaccine.

About this clone: The sample carries other DNA sequences with the same CDR3. The CDR3 region is CASSLSGNQPQHF. CDR3 nucleotides: TGTGCCAGCAGTTTGTCAGGCAATCAGCCCCAGCATTTT. This rearrangement joins TRBV12-3 or TRBV12-4 to TRBJ1-5; D gene uncertain. This CDR3 is built from 13 residues. V lost 3 bases to trimming and J lost 2 bases, with 5 bases between them.

This chain joins TRBV19 and TRBJ2-7; 9 nucleotides line up with TRBD1. The CDR3 consists of 16 residues. Germline values: CDR1 LNHDA, CDR2 SQIVND (reference sequence). J gave up 2 bases and V 5 bases, and 10 bases lay outside the gene matches. The CDR3 DNA reads TGTGCCAGTAGTCTGTCCGGGACAGGGAATCCCTACGAGCAGTACTTC. Residues: CASSLSGTGNPYEQYF.

V gene TRBV7-2 combines with J gene TRBJ2-7; D might be TRBD1 (6 bases). The CDR3 runs to 14 residues. Trimming removed 2 bases from V and 3 bases from J, with 11 bases in between. Germline V gene lookup returns CDR1 SGHTA and CDR2 FQGNSA. The CDR3 coding sequence is TGTGCCAGCAGCTTATTATCGGGACACTACGAGCAGTACTTC. This codes for CASSLLSGHYEQYF.

This chain connects TRBV28 to TRBJ2-6; tentative D call: TRBD2 (7 bases). CDR3 size: 14 residues. CDR1 and CDR2 (germline): MDHEN, SYDVKM. The V end was cut by 8 bases, the J end by 11 bases, with 19 bases between. The CDR3 bases are TGTGCCAGCCGTACATTAGGGGGGGGCGACGTCCTGACTTTC. This gives the protein CASRTLGGGDVLTF.

The chain recombines TRBV9 with TRBJ2-2; D unclear. Trimming cost V 0 bases and J 6 bases, with 15 bases left between them. This CDR3 region has 16 residues. Germline V gene data show CDR1 as SGDLS and CDR2 as YYNGEE. The CDR3 spells CASSVEARWAPGELFF. The CDR3 DNA reads as TGTGCCAGCAGCGTAGAGGCCCGCTGGGCTCCCGGGGAGCTGTTTTTT.

This sequence joins TRBV18 and TRBJ1-5, with 12 positions matching TRBD1. The germline V gene encodes CDR1 KGHSH and CDR2 LQKENI. The CDR3 is 15 amino acids. V shed 3 bases, J shed 6 bases, and the junction held 3 bases outside the gene matches. CDR3 protein: CASSPGTGGIQPQHF. The CDR3 DNA sequence: TGTGCCAGCTCACCCGGGACAGGGGGCATTCAGCCCCAGCATTTT.

The rearrangement uses TRBV6-5 and TRBJ1-2; D gene uncertain. The CDR3 spans 14 residues. V shed 8 bases and J shed 0 bases, with 13 bases lying between them. Germline CDR1 MNHEY, CDR2 SVGAGI. In DNA form, the CDR3 reads TGTGCCAGCGGTTCCCAAGGAGCTAACTATGGCTACACCTTC. It codes for CASGSQGANYGYTF.

The chain has TRBV19 and TRBJ1-1; the match to TRBD1 covers 9 bases. The V and J ends lost 9 bases and 2 bases, in that order; junction bases with no gene match: 4. CDR3 size: 13 residues. Germline loops: CDR1 LNHDA, CDR2 SQIVND (reference sequence). Written as DNA, the CDR3 is TGTGCCAGCTGGGGACAGGGAAACACTGAAGCTTTCTTT. This encodes CASWGQGNTEAFF.

The chain combines TRBV9 with TRBJ2-2, with D unclear. Germline CDR1 is SGDLS and CDR2 is YYNGEE. This CDR3 region has 14 residues. With 0 bases removed from V and 6 bases from J, the gap between germline ends came to 9 bases. DNA for the CDR3: TGTGCCAGCAGCGTAGATTCCGGGTCCGGGGAGCTGTTTTTT. It translates to CASSVDSGSGELFF.

V is TRBV13 and J is TRBJ2-1, with D perhaps matching TRBD1 (5 bases). Trimming cost V 8 bases and J 2 bases, with 13 bases left between them. There are 14 residues in the CDR3. CDR1 and CDR2 from the germline V gene are PRHDT and FYEKMQ (reference sequence). The DNA for the CDR3 is TGTGCCAGCTCGATTAAGGGGCCCTACAATGAGCAGTTCTTC. Translated, it gives CASSIKGPYNEQFF.

V usage is TRBV19 and J usage is TRBJ1-5; 8 nucleotides align to TRBD1. This CDR3 region has 14 residues. Germline V gives CDR1 LNHDA, CDR2 SQIVND (reference sequence). Germline trimming cut 6 bases from V and 7 bases from J; bases unmatched to any gene: 8. CDR3 nucleotides: TGTGCCAGTAGCAGCCGGGACAGGATACAGCCCCAGCATTTT. This codes for CASSSRDRIQPQHF.

The chain is built from TRBV24-1 and TRBJ1-2; D call uncertain. Per germline, CDR1 KGHDR and CDR2 SFDVKD. Trimming cost V 0 bases and J 8 bases, with 9 bases left between them. The CDR3 loop spans 13 amino acids. CDR3 sequence: CATSDLLSRGYTF. CDR3 DNA sequence: TGTGCCACCAGTGATTTGCTCAGCAGGGGCTACACCTTC.

The chain is built from TRBV5-1 and TRBJ2-1; 11 bases agree with TRBD2. From germline, CDR1 is SGHRS and CDR2 YFSETQ. Unmatched junction bases numbered 10, after V lost 1 base and J lost 7 bases. The CDR3 consists of 17 residues. CDR3 DNA: TGCGCCAGCAGCTTGCCCGTAGCGGGAGGGCCGGAGAATGAGCAGTTCTTC. Translated: CASSLPVAGGPENEQFF.

The genes are TRBV21-1 and TRBJ1-5. TRBV21-1 is a pseudogene segment. The CDR3 runs 13 residues. CDR3 coding DNA: TGTGCCAGCAGTATCGGAGGGAATCAGCCCCAGCATTTT. Protein sequence: CASSIGGNQPQHF.

V is TRBV7-9 and J is TRBJ1-1; weak D call: TRBD1 (6 bases). V was trimmed by 5 bases and J by 5 bases, leaving 18 bases between them. This CDR3 is built from 15 residues. The germline V gene has CDR1 SEHNR and CDR2 FQNEAQ (reference sequence). This CDR3 is CASSPPTGHLTEAFF. CDR3 bases: TGTGCCAGCAGCCCCCCGACAGGACACCTTACTGAAGCTTTCTTT.

This chain uses TRBV4-1 with TRBJ1-4; D unclear. V lost 2 bases to trimming and J lost 6 bases, with 4 bases between them. This CDR3 spans 12 amino acids. The germline V gene has CDR1 MGHRA and CDR2 YSYEKL. Here the CDR3 reads CASSQYDEKLFF. CDR3 in DNA: TGCGCCAGCAGCCAATATGATGAAAAACTGTTTTTT.

The chain is built from TRBV5-1 and TRBJ2-7; TRBD1 might be the D (5 bases). V lost 3 bases, J lost 4 bases, and 8 bases lay in between. The CDR3 sequence is 12 residues long. Germline V gives CDR1 SGHRS, CDR2 YFSETQ. DNA of the CDR3: TGCGCCAGCAGCTACGACAGATACGAGCAGTACTTC. Translating it yields CASSYDRYEQYF.

This chain joins TRBV19 and TRBJ1-1, with a weak D call TRBD1 (5 bases). With 4 bases removed from V and 8 bases from J, the gap between germline ends came to 8 bases. This CDR3 spans 11 amino acids. The V gene's germline CDR1 is LNHDA and CDR2 SQIVND (reference sequence). The chain's CDR3 is CASSTGREAFF. The CDR3 DNA follows: TGTGCCAGTAGTACAGGGAGAGAAGCTTTCTTT. Together with reference TRBV19 and TRBJ1-1, the CDR3 gives the full variable domain: DGGITQSPKYLFRKEGQNVTLSCEQNLNHDAMYWYRQDPGQGLRLIYYSQIVNDFQKGDIAEGYSVSREKKESFPLTVTSAQKNPTAFYLCASSTGREAFFGQGTRLTVV.

The rearrangement joins TRBV5-6 to TRBJ2-3; the D call may be TRBD1 or TRBD2 (6 bases each). V was shortened by 1 base and J by 0 bases, with 9 bases between the two germline ends. CDR1 and CDR2 from the germline V gene are SGHDT and YYEEEE. This CDR3 is 15 amino acids long. In DNA form, the CDR3 reads TGTGCCAGCAGCTTGTGGGGGGCTAGCACAGATACGCAGTATTTT. Its translation is CASSLWGASTDTQYF.

V is TRBV13 and J is TRBJ2-3; 12 positions match TRBD2. The CDR3 runs 18 residues. CDR1 PRHDT and CDR2 FYEKMQ come from the germline V gene (reference sequence). Unmatched junction bases numbered 10, after V lost 5 bases and J lost 1 base. CDR3 nucleotide sequence: TGTGCCAGCAGCCCCCGAAGGGGACTAGCGGGCCGCACAGATACGCAGTATTTT. It yields the protein CASSPRRGLAGRTDTQYF.

CDR3 sequence reads: CASSRLTGGGSEQYF. The CDR3 bases are TGTGCCAGCAGCCGATTGACAGGGGGTGGGAGCGAGCAGTACTTC. V gene TRBV6-5 combines with J gene TRBJ2-7, with TRBD1 identical over 9 bases. After removal of 6 bases from V and 6 bases from J, the junction contained 12 bases not matched to a gene. The CDR3 covers 15 residues. Germline assignment: CDR1 MNHEY and CDR2 SVGAGI.

The chain combines TRBV21-1 with TRBJ1-2. TRBV21-1 is labeled a pseudogene. There are 13 residues in the CDR3. The CDR3 DNA follows: TGTGCCAGCAGCAAAGAAGGACCGGGTGGCTACACCTTC. It translates to CASSKEGPGGYTF.

This clone was found once. The chain combines TRBV5-1 with TRBJ2-2; TRBD2 matches 9 bases. Germline V lookup: CDR1 SGHRS, CDR2 YFSETQ. V lost 3 bases and J lost 3; bases outside the gene matches: 6. This CDR3 has 16 residues. As DNA, the CDR3 is TGCGCCAGCAGCTCTAGCGGGGCCCACGACACCGGGGAGCTGTTTTTT. It translates to CASSSSGAHDTGELFF.